This section outlines one TCR beta chain sequence together with its context. CDR3 length: 17 residues. V was clipped by 3 bases and J by 2 bases; unmatched bases: 13. The germline gives CDR1 SGHRS, CDR2 YFSETQ. The data were taken from a study of blood T cell repertoires in COVID-19. Study summary: The samples span acute and convalescent COVID-19 from the United States, Italy and Spain.

Here immunoSEQ multiplex PCR was the method, and the copy in TCRdb shows in-frame clones only, minus some. The repertoire holds under 30,000 clones, with around 87% as singletons. The specimen was peripheral blood. This TCR was recovered from a human donor with active COVID-19. The donor label of this sample is uncertain. This chain joins TRBV5-1 and TRBJ1-2, with 7 positions matching TRBD1. DNA of the CDR3: TGCGCCAGCAGCTCAGACCCCCGACAGGGAATAAACTATGGCTACACCTTC. Translation: CASSSDPRQGINYGYTF.